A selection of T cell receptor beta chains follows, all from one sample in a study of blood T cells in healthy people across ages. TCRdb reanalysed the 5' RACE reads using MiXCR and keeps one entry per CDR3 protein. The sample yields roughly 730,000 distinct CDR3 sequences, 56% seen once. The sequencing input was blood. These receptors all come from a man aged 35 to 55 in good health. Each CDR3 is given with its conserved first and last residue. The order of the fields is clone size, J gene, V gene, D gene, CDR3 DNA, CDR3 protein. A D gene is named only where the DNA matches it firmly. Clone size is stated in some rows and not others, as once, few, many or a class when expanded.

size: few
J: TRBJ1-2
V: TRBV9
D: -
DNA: TGTGCCAGCAGCGTAGTATCAGGCGGCTACACCTTC
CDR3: CASSVVSGGYTF

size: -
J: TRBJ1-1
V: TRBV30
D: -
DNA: TGTGCCTGGAGTGTACTAGGGGGGAACACTGAAGCTTTCTTT
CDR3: CAWSVLGGNTEAFF

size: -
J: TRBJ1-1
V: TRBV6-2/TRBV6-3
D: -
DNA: TGTGCCAGCAGTGACGCCCGGGCCCAGGTAGAAGCTTTCTTT
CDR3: CASSDARAQVEAFF

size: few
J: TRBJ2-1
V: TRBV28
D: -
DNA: TGTGCCAGCAGTTTATGGGGTCGAGGTCTCGATGAGCAGTTCTTC
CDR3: CASSLWGRGLDEQFF

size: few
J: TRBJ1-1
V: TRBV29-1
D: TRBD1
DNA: TGCAGCGCCAGGACAGGTTCGAACACTGAAGCTTTCTTT
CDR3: CSARTGSNTEAFF

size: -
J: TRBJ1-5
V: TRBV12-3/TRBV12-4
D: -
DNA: TGTGCCAGCAGTCGCGGGACAAGCAATCAGCCCCAGCATTTT
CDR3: CASSRGTSNQPQHF

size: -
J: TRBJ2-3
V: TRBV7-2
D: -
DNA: TGTGCCAGCAGCGGACAGTTTAGGGGCACAGATACGCAGTATTTT
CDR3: CASSGQFRGTDTQYF

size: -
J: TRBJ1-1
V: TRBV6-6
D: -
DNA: TGTGCCAGCAGTTACCCTTACGGGGCTGAGCAAAGGGCTTTCTTT
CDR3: CASSYPYGAEQRAFF

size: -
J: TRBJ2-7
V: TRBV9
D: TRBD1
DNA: TGTGCCAGCAGCGTATACAGGGGGTCCTACAATGAGCAGTACTTC
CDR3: CASSVYRGSYNEQYF

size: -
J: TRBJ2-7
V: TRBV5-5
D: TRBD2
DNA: TGTGCCAGCAGCCCGGGGGGGCTAGCGGGAGGAAACTACAATGAGCAGTACTTC
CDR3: CASSPGGLAGGNYNEQYF

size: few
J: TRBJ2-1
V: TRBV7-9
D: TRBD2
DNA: TGTGCCAGCAGGCCGGGAGGAATCTCCTACAATGAGCAGTTCTTC
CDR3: CASRPGGISYNEQFF

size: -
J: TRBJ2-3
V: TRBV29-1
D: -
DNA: TGCAGCGTTTCAGGGGAGGTTAGCACAGATACGCAGTATTTT
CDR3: CSVSGEVSTDTQYF

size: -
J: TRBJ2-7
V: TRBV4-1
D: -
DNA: TGCGCCAGCAGCCAAGGAGGCAGACAGGACAGGGGTCTCCGGACTAGCGACTACGAGCAGTACTTC
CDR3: CASSQGGRQDRGLRTSDYEQYF

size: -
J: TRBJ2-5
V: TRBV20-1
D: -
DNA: TGCAGTGCTAGATACGACAAAGAGACCCAGTACTTC
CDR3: CSARYDKETQYF

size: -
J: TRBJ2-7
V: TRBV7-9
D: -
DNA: TGTGCCAGCAGATCGGACGGATCCTACGAGCAGTACTTC
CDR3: CASRSDGSYEQYF

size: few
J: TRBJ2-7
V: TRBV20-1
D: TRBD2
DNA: TGCAGTGCTAGTGGGGGGGGAAAGGGAGAGCAGTACTTC
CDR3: CSASGGGKGEQYF

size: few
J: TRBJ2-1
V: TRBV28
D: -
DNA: TGTGCCAGCATCGGACCCCATGAGCAGTTCTTC
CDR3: CASIGPHEQFF

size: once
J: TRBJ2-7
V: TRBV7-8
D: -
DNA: TGTGCCAGCAGCCAATTTCAACTAGCTAGCTCCTACAATGAGCAGTACTTC
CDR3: CASSQFQLASSYNEQYF

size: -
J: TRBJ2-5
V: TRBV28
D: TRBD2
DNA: TGTGCCAGCAATAGCGGGGCTCGGAGGGAGACCCAGTACTTC
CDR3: CASNSGARRETQYF

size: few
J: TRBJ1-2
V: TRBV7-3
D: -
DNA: TGTGCCAGCAGCCCCGGACGCGCTAACTATGGCTACACCTTC
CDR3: CASSPGRANYGYTF

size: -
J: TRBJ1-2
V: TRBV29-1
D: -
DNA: TGCAGCGCCGTCCCCAGGGTAGGGTATGGCTACACCTTC
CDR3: CSAVPRVGYGYTF

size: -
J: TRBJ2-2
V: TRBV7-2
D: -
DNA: TGTGCCAGCAGCTTAGGCGGTGGCAGGCTGAACACCGGGGAGCTGTTTTTT
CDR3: CASSLGGGRLNTGELFF

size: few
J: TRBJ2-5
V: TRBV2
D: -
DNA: TGTGCCAGCAGTTCTAACCCCGGGAACCCTGAGGGTGTGCAGTACTTC
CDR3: CASSSNPGNPEGVQYF

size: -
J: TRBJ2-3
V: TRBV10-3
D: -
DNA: TGTGCCATCGCCCCCGCGGGAGATACGCAGTATTTT
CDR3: CAIAPAGDTQYF

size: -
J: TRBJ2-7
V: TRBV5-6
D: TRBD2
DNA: TGTGCCAGCAGCTTAGGGTTCGGCGGGAGTAGCTACGAGCAGTACTTC
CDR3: CASSLGFGGSSYEQYF

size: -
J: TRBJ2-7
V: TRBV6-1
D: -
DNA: TGTGCCAGCAGTGCAAGACAGGACGACTACGAGCAGTACTTC
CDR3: CASSARQDDYEQYF

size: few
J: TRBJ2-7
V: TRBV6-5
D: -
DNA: TGTGCCAGCAGTTACCGTACAGGTCCCTACGAGCAGTACTTC
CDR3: CASSYRTGPYEQYF

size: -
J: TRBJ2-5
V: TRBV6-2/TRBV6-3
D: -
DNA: TGTGCCAGCAGTCCGCTCCTGCGGAGCGACCAAGAGACCCAGTACTTC
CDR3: CASSPLLRSDQETQYF

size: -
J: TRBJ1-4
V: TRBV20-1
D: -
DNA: TGCAGTGCTAGAGCAGAGGCAATTAGGAAACTGTTTTTT
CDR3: CSARAEAIRKLFF

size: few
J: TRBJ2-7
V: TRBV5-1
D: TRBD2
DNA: TGCGCCAGCAGCTTGAGGGAGGGAGAGGCCTACGAGCAGTACTTC
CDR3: CASSLREGEAYEQYF

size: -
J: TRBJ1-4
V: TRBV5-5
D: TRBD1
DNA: TGTGCCAGCAGCGGGGGACAGTCGGTCCGAGGTGAAAAACTGTTTTTT
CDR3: CASSGGQSVRGEKLFF

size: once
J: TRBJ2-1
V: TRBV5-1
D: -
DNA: TGCGCCAGCAGCTTGGGCGACAGAAACAATGAGCAGTTCTTC
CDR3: CASSLGDRNNEQFF

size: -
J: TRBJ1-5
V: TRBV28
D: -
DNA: TGTGCCGGCAGTTTATTCCCGGACAAGCCCCAGCATTTT
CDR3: CAGSLFPDKPQHF

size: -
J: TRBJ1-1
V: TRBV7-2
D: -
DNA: TGTGCCAGCAGCTTGAACAGGGTGACCACTGAAGCTTTCTTT
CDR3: CASSLNRVTTEAFF

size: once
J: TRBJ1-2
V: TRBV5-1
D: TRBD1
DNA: TGCGCCAGCGGGACAGGGGGAGCTAACTATGGCTACACCTTC
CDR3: CASGTGGANYGYTF

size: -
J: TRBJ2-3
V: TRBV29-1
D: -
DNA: TGCAGCGTTGATCTGGGGGGCGGAACAGATACGCAGTATTTT
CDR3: CSVDLGGGTDTQYF

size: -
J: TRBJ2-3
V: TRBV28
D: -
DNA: TGTGCCAGCAGTTTTAGTTTGGGGGCCACAGATACGCAGTATTTT
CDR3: CASSFSLGATDTQYF

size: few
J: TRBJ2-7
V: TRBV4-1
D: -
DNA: TGCGCCAGCAGCCCTTTCTCACAGGCAAACGAGCAGTACTTC
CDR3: CASSPFSQANEQYF

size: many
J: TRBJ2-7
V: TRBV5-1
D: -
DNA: TGCGCCAGCAGCTCTTCCGGCTACTCCTACGAGCAGTACTTC
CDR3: CASSSSGYSYEQYF

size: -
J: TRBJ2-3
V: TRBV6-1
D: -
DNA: TGTGCCAGCAGCCCCGGACTGCTCACAGAGACGCAGTATTTT
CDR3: CASSPGLLTETQYF

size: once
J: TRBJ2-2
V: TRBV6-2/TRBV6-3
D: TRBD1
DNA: TGTGCCAGCAGGCGACAGGGAACCGGGGAGCTGTTTTTT
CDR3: CASRRQGTGELFF